These T cell receptor beta chains were read from a single sample in a study of blood T cell repertoires in COVID-19. TCRdb's copy holds only in-frame clones and misses some; the assay was immunoSEQ multiplex PCR. Of around 270,000 clones listed, about 90% are singletons. Sequencing was carried out using PBMCs or T cells enriched from blood (not recorded which). The receptor set was obtained from a woman aged 40 to 49 who had been exposed to COVID-19. Each CDR3 is given with its conserved first and last residue. The D gene is left open where the match is weak. Not all rows give a size; the values are once, few, many and, for expanded clones, a class.

clone_size d_call j_call v_call cdr3_nt cdr3_aa
. TRBD2 TRBJ2-1 TRBV2 TGTGCCACCATCGGACTAGCGGGAGGGGATGAGCAGTTCTTC CATIGLAGGDEQFF
. . TRBJ1-2 TRBV3-1/TRBV3-2 TGTGCCAGCAGCCTTCTACAGGGAAGCTATGGCTACACCTTC CASSLLQGSYGYTF
. TRBD1 TRBJ1-1 TRBV7-3 TGTGCCAGCAGCTTAACGTTACAGGGGTGGCCTTTCTTT CASSLTLQGWPFF
. . TRBJ2-2 TRBV12-3/TRBV12-4 TGTGCCAGCAGTTTGGTTGGCCCCGGGGAGCTGTTTTTT CASSLVGPGELFF
once TRBD2 TRBJ2-3 TRBV4-2 TGTGCCAGCAGCCTAAGTCTAGCGGGGACCGGAGATACGCAGTATTTT CASSLSLAGTGDTQYF
. . TRBJ2-5 TRBV20-1 TGCAGTGCTAGTAGGGACACCCTCATCCAAGAGACCCAGTACTTC CSASRDTLIQETQYF
. TRBD1 TRBJ1-1 TRBV19 TGTGCCAGTAGTATTTGGGGGACAGGGGCGATGAACACTGAAGCTTTCTTT CASSIWGTGAMNTEAFF
. TRBD1 TRBJ1-5 TRBV5-1 TGCGCCAGCAGCTACGGGACAGGGGGCAATCAGCCCCAGCATTTT CASSYGTGGNQPQHF
. . TRBJ2-5 TRBV11-2 TGTGCCAGCAGCTTAGGTGCGGGCCCAGGAGAGACCCAGTACTTC CASSLGAGPGETQYF
. . TRBJ1-5 TRBV14 TGTGCCAGCAGCCTGCGAGCCAATCAGCCCCAGCATTTT CASSLRANQPQHF
. TRBD2 TRBJ2-5 TRBV9 TGTGCCAGCAGCGTAGGCTCCACTAGCGGAAGGGCAGAGACCCAGTACTTC CASSVGSTSGRAETQYF
once TRBD1 TRBJ1-5 TRBV6-5 TGTGCCAGCAGGGTACAGGGGTCGAGCAATCAGCCCCAGCATTTT CASRVQGSSNQPQHF
. . TRBJ1-2 TRBV27 TGTGCCAGCAGTTTAAAGTTAGACTATGGCTACACCTTC CASSLKLDYGYTF
. . TRBJ1-1 TRBV29-1 TGCAGCGTTGAAGTAAGGGTAAGGGGCGCTGAAGCTTTCTTT CSVEVRVRGAEAFF
once TRBD1 TRBJ1-6 TRBV6-2/TRBV6-3 TGTGCCAGCAGTTACCCCACCGGGGGGACAGGGTATTCACCCCTCCACTTT CASSYPTGGTGYSPLHF
. . TRBJ2-4 TRBV7-5 TGTGCCAGAAGCTTACACCGGGACACCAGAGCCCTAGCCAAAAACATTCAGTACTTC CARSLHRDTRALAKNIQYF
. TRBD1 TRBJ2-1 TRBV10-3 TGTGCCATCAGGGGGACAGCAACATACAATGAGCAGTTCTTC CAIRGTATYNEQFF
. TRBD1 TRBJ2-7 TRBV5-1 TGCGCCAGCAGCTCGAACGTGGGGACAGGGTCCTACGAGCAGTACTTC CASSSNVGTGSYEQYF
. . TRBJ1-3 TRBV7-6 TGTGCCAGCAGCCCGAATGGGGGGGGAGATGGAAACACCATATATTTT CASSPNGGGDGNTIYF
. TRBD1 TRBJ1-1 TRBV18 TGTGCCAGCTCACTTGACAGGGGGCAGGGCACTGAAGCTTTCTTT CASSLDRGQGTEAFF
. . TRBJ2-6 TRBV7-3 TGTGCCAGCAGCTTGACTGGACAGTCCCCGGTCCTGACTTTC CASSLTGQSPVLTF
. . TRBJ1-4 TRBV4-1 TGCGCCAGCAGCCAAGACGTCACAGGGATTAATGAAAAACTGTTTTTT CASSQDVTGINEKLFF
. TRBD1 TRBJ1-4 TRBV6-5 TGTGCCAGCTCACCTCAGGGGGTAACTAATGAAAAACTGTTTTTT CASSPQGVTNEKLFF
. . TRBJ1-2 TRBV7-3 TGTGCCAGCAGCTCTGGTGAAGAGGGCTACACCTTC CASSSGEEGYTF
. TRBD1 TRBJ1-2 TRBV6-5 TGTGCCAGCAGTTATGGGACAGGGATCTATGGCTACACCTTC CASSYGTGIYGYTF
. . TRBJ1-4 TRBV5-4 TGTGCCAGCAGCTTGGGGGCACCTTCGGATGAAAAACTGTTTTTT CASSLGAPSDEKLFF
. . TRBJ1-2 TRBV12-3/TRBV12-4 TGTGCCAGCAGTCGGGGGGCCAATGGCTACACCTTC CASSRGANGYTF
few . TRBJ1-5 TRBV27 TGTGCCAGCAGTTCTCCGGGGTTAGATCAGCCCCAGCATTTT CASSSPGLDQPQHF
. TRBD1 TRBJ1-2 TRBV14 TGTGCCAGCAGCCATTCAGGGACAGAATATGGCTACACCTTC CASSHSGTEYGYTF
. . TRBJ1-1 TRBV28 TGTGCCAGCAGTTTCGACTCCGACTATACTGAAGCTTTCTTT CASSFDSDYTEAFF
. . TRBJ1-2 TRBV4-1 TGCGCCAGCAGCCAAGATTGGGCTGGCTACACCTTC CASSQDWAGYTF
. TRBD1 TRBJ2-5 TRBV3-1/TRBV3-2 TGTGCCAGCAGCGGGACAGGGGGCTCTCAAGAGACCCAGTACTTC CASSGTGGSQETQYF
. . TRBJ1-2 TRBV10-3 TGTGCCATCAGTGAGTCACGGGGCTACACCTTC CAISESRGYTF
. . TRBJ1-6 TRBV5-1 TGCGCCAGCAGCTTTGAGGGTTCCCTAAATTCACCCCTCCACTTT CASSFEGSLNSPLHF
. . TRBJ1-6 TRBV27 TGTGCCAGCAGTTTCTTTACAGGCCCAATTTCCTCACCCCTCCACTTT CASSFFTGPISSPLHF
. TRBD1 TRBJ1-1 TRBV2 TGTGCCAGCAGTGTAAGTGGGGGACAGAGCGAAGCTTTCTTT CASSVSGGQSEAFF
. TRBD1 TRBJ1-1 TRBV5-1 TGCGCCAGCAGCTCGGGACAGGGGCGCGTTTGGAACACTGAAGCTTTCTTT CASSSGQGRVWNTEAFF
. TRBD1 TRBJ1-1 TRBV27 TGTGCCAGCAACCGGGGACAGGGGAACCCTGAAGCTTTCTTT CASNRGQGNPEAFF
. . TRBJ1-2 TRBV27 TGTGCCAGCAGTTTAACAGCTAACTATGGCTACACCTTC CASSLTANYGYTF
. . TRBJ1-1 TRBV28 TGTGCCAGCAGGGCACAGGGAACTGAAGCTTTCTTT CASRAQGTEAFF
. TRBD2 TRBJ2-5 TRBV28 TGTGCCAGCAGTTCTTTCCAATCCGGGACTAGCGGTAGGACCCAGTACTTC CASSSFQSGTSGRTQYF
once TRBD1 TRBJ1-2 TRBV5-6 TGTGCCAGCAGCTTCACGGACAGGGCATACTATGGCTACACCTTC CASSFTDRAYYGYTF
once . TRBJ2-5 TRBV7-9 TGTGCCAGCAGCTTAGCCGCGGAGACCCAGTACTTC CASSLAAETQYF